The T cell receptor beta chain described here comes from a study of blood T cell repertoires in COVID-19. Study-level background: The United States, Italy and Spain provided the acute and convalescent COVID-19 samples. In each case, the material was cDNA or gDNA derived from T cells, B-cell-depleted T cells, or PBMCs.

The CDR3 is made up of 15 amino acids. Trimming at V came to 2 bases and at J to 7 bases, leaving 5 bases not matched to a gene. Germline assignment: CDR1 LNHDA and CDR2 SQIVND (reference sequence). The protocol was immunoSEQ multiplex PCR, while the TCRdb copy is restricted to in-frame clones and leaves out a portion. The sample contains 150,000 to 160,000 clones, around three quarters of which appear only once. Source material: peripheral blood. This TCR was recovered from an elderly man with acute or convalescent COVID-19. The chain carries TRBV19 and TRBJ1-1, with 12 nucleotides matching TRBD1. CDR3 residues: CASSILGQGASEAFF. The CDR3 DNA follows: TGTGCCAGTAGTATATTGGGACAGGGGGCAAGTGAAGCTTTCTTT.